This entry lists 27 T cell receptor beta chains sequenced from one sample in a study of blood T cell repertoires in COVID-19. Libraries were prepared by immunoSEQ multiplex PCR; TCRdb keeps only in-frame clonotypes and omits some of them. The sample consists of under 200,000 clones, 65% to 85% of them appearing once. Sequenced material: peripheral blood. The source is a woman between 25 and 40 years old with acute or convalescent COVID-19.

V gene TRBV14 combines with J gene TRBJ2-7; 9 bases align to TRBD1. The V gene end was trimmed by 1 base and the J gene end by 3 bases; junction bases not matched to a gene: 4. In germline, CDR1 is SGHDN, CDR2 FVKESK. The CDR3 contains 15 residues. The CDR3 DNA sequence: TGTGCCAGCAGCCAAGGTTCGACAGGGGGCTACGAGCAGTACTTC. Amino acid sequence: CASSQGSTGGYEQYF.

V gene TRBV2 combines with J gene TRBJ1-1, with TRBD1 matching 8 bases. J was trimmed by 1 base and V by 8 bases; bases with no gene match: 3. Germline CDR1 SNHLY, CDR2 FYNNEI. The CDR3 totals 13 residues. CDR3 region: CASGGQGNTEAFF. The CDR3 nucleotides read TGTGCCAGCGGTGGACAGGGGAACACTGAAGCTTTCTTT.

The chain combines TRBV10-1 with TRBJ1-2; 9 nucleotides line up with TRBD1. CDR1 and CDR2 from the germline V gene are WNHNN and SYGVQD (reference sequence). CDR3 size: 13 residues. The J segment lost 6 bases and the V segment lost 9 bases, leaving 8 bases of the junction unmatched. The CDR3, as DNA: TGCGCCAGGGGGACAGGGTGTCTTGATGGCTACACCTTC. Protein: CARGTGCLDGYTF.

The chain couples TRBV2 to TRBJ1-3; 8 positions agree with TRBD1. Germline V lookup: CDR1 SNHLY, CDR2 FYNNEI. V shed 5 bases and J 2 bases; nucleotides not matched to a gene: 14. CDR3 length: 18 residues. For the CDR3, the DNA is TGTGCCAGCAGTTCCGACAGGGGTAGTAGGGTGCCTGGAAACACCATATATTTT. As protein: CASSSDRGSRVPGNTIYF.

CDR3 amino acids: CASSLTGAEGANVLTF. The DNA for the CDR3 is TGTGCCAGCAGCTTGACAGGGGCGGAGGGGGCCAACGTCCTGACTTTC. The gene calls are TRBV5-6 and TRBJ2-6, with TRBD1 matching over 7 bases. J gave up 4 bases and V 1 base, and 5 bases lay outside the gene matches. Per germline, CDR1 SGHDT and CDR2 YYEEEE. This CDR3 region has 16 residues.

The chain joins TRBV19 to TRBJ1-6, with 8 bases fitting TRBD1. V trimming: 7 bases; J trimming: 7 bases; junction bases outside the gene matches: 3. Germline-derived CDR1 and CDR2 are LNHDA and SQIVND (reference sequence). CDR3 length equals 13 residues. The CDR3 DNA follows: TGTGCCAGTAAGGACAGGGTCAATTCACCCCTCCACTTT. Translation: CASKDRVNSPLHF.

This clone turned up a few times. This chain joins TRBV7-9 and TRBJ2-7; D might be TRBD2 (5 bases). The V gene lost 5 bases and the J gene lost 2 bases, with 7 bases spanning the gap. This CDR3 is built from 12 residues. In germline, CDR1 is SEHNR, CDR2 FQNEAQ (reference sequence). Here the CDR3 DNA reads TGTGCCAGCAGCCGGGGAGCCTACGAGCAGTACTTC. Its protein is CASSRGAYEQYF.

V usage is TRBV30 and J usage is TRBJ1-1; D not resolved. The CDR3 has 13 amino acids. Trimming removed 1 base at V and 4 bases at J, with 10 bases between. Germline V CDR1 and CDR2: GTSNPN, SVGIG (reference sequence). The CDR3 DNA follows: TGTGCCTGGAGTGCGAGGGAGGGCACTGAAGCTTTCTTT. Translated, it gives CAWSAREGTEAFF. Full variable domain (remainder filled in from reference TRBV30 and TRBJ1-1): SQTIHQWPATLVQPVGSPLSLECTVEGTSNPNLYWYRQAAGRGLQLLFYSVGIGQISSEVPQNLSASRPQDRQFILSSKKLLLSDSGFYLCAWSAREGTEAFFGQGTRLTVV.

The chain couples TRBV27 to TRBJ1-2; 10 bases fit TRBD1. Trimming took 3 bases from V and 7 from J; bases not matched to a gene: 8. The CDR3 runs to 15 residues. The germline gives CDR1 MNHEY, CDR2 SMNVEV (reference sequence). The CDR3 DNA reads as TGTGCCAGCAGTTTGTCGGAGACAGGGGGCGGTGGCTACACCTTC. Protein product: CASSLSETGGGGYTF.

This chain joins TRBV7-9 and TRBJ2-4; TRBD2 might be the D (6 bases). Germline V gene lookup returns CDR1 SEHNR and CDR2 FQNEAQ (reference sequence). V lost 3 bases and J 6 bases, leaving 18 bases between the germline ends. The CDR3 is 16 residues long. The CDR3 loop reads CASSFPTVGGGNIQYF. The CDR3 DNA is TGTGCCAGCAGCTTTCCCACCGTCGGGGGAGGAAACATTCAGTACTTC.

This chain connects TRBV5-1 to TRBJ1-2, with D unclear. Trimming cost V 1 base and J 8 bases, with 15 bases left between them. The CDR3 length is 14 residues. The germline V gene encodes CDR1 SGHRS and CDR2 YFSETQ. CDR3 DNA: TGCGCCAGCAGCTTGAATGCCCTCGGAGACGGCTACACCTTC. Its protein product is CASSLNALGDGYTF.

This clone showed up just once. The J gene is TRBJ2-2, the V gene TRBV7-2; TRBD2 might be the D (5 bases). Between the trimmed V and J ends, which lost 0 bases and 7 bases, there was a span of 9 bases. The germline CDR1 and CDR2 sequences are SGHTA and FQGNSA. The length of the CDR3 is 14 residues. For the CDR3, the DNA is TGTGCCAGCAGCTTAGCGTACGGGGACGGGGAGCTGTTTTTT. This sequence encodes CASSLAYGDGELFF.

V and J are TRBV2 and TRBJ1-3; D not resolved. CDR3 length: 14 residues. Trimming cost V 4 bases and J 4 bases, with 11 bases left between them. Germline values: CDR1 SNHLY, CDR2 FYNNEI. DNA for the CDR3: TGTGCCAGCAGTGCCCAAACGACAGGAAACACCATATATTTT. Translating it yields CASSAQTTGNTIYF.

V gene TRBV30 combines with J gene TRBJ1-5, with 9 positions matching TRBD1. Germline V CDR1 and CDR2: GTSNPN, SVGIG (reference sequence). This CDR3 spans 14 amino acids. Unmatched junction bases numbered 2, after V lost 1 base and J lost 4 bases. The CDR3 reads CAWSEGTGNQPQHF. In DNA form, the CDR3 reads TGTGCCTGGAGTGAGGGGACAGGGAATCAGCCCCAGCATTTT. The full variable domain, rest sourced from reference TRBV30 and TRBJ1-5, is SQTIHQWPATLVQPVGSPLSLECTVEGTSNPNLYWYRQAAGRGLQLLFYSVGIGQISSEVPQNLSASRPQDRQFILSSKKLLLSDSGFYLCAWSEGTGNQPQHFGDGTRLSIL.

The chain joins TRBV9 to TRBJ1-3; 7 nucleotides match TRBD1. Unmatched junction bases numbered 1, after V lost 7 bases and J lost 0 bases. The CDR3 is 13 amino acids. CDR1 and CDR2 from the germline V gene are SGDLS and YYNGEE. The CDR3: CASGTVSGNTIYF. The CDR3 DNA follows: TGTGCCAGCGGGACAGTCTCTGGAAACACCATATATTTT.

The chain has TRBV6-5 and TRBJ2-5; D call uncertain. V gave up 0 bases and J gave up 5 bases, with 13 bases separating them. Germline CDR1 MNHEY, CDR2 SVGAGI. The CDR3 is 15 amino acids. The CDR3 coding sequence is TGTGCCAGCAGTTACTCGAACCTCTACGGGGAGACCCAGTACTTC. Encoded protein: CASSYSNLYGETQYF.

CDR3 protein: CASSFDRGLAFF. In DNA, the CDR3 is TGTGCCAGCAGTTTTGATAGGGGGCTGGCTTTCTTT. The chain joins TRBV28 to TRBJ1-1, with 7 nucleotides matching TRBD1. Germline trimming cut 3 bases from V and 11 bases from J; bases unmatched to any gene: 6. Germline values: CDR1 MDHEN, CDR2 SYDVKM. This CDR3 contains 12 residues. The whole variable domain, remainder taken from reference TRBV28 and TRBJ1-1, is DVKVTQSSRYLVKRTGEKVFLECVQDMDHENMFWYRQDPGLGLRLIYFSYDVKMKEKGDIPEGYSVSREKKERFSLILESASTNQTSMYLCASSFDRGLAFFGQGTRLTVV.

This sequence joins TRBV4-3 and TRBJ1-4, with a tentative D call TRBD1 (6 bases). CDR3 size: 16 residues. CDR1 is LGHNA and CDR2 is YSLEER in the germline V gene. The ends were cut back, 4 bases at V and 2 bases at J, with 14 bases in the middle. CDR3 DNA: TGCGCCAGCAGCCCCCGAGGGGGGGCGACTAATGAAAAACTGTTTTTT. As protein: CASSPRGGATNEKLFF.

The gene calls are TRBV5-1 and TRBJ1-4; D unclear. Trimming stripped 5 bases from V and 7 bases from J, with 9 bases between. The CDR3 covers 12 residues. Germline V gene data show CDR1 as SGHRS and CDR2 as YFSETQ. The CDR3 DNA reads as TGCGCCAGCAGGCGGGAGGGTGAAAAACTGTTTTTT. This gives the protein CASRREGEKLFF.

This sequence joins TRBV7-3 and TRBJ1-1; no clear D gene. This CDR3 has 16 amino acids. The germline V gene has CDR1 SGHTA and CDR2 FQGTGA. V was clipped by 2 bases and J by 3 bases, with 16 bases between them. CDR3: CASSLPEGGPDTEAFF. In DNA, the CDR3 is TGTGCCAGCAGCTTACCCGAGGGAGGCCCTGACACTGAAGCTTTCTTT. Full variable domain (remainder filled in from reference TRBV7-3 and TRBJ1-1): GAGVSQTPSNKVTEKGKYVELRCDPISGHTALYWYRQSLGQGPEFLIYFQGTGAADDSGLPNDRFFAVRPEGSVSTLKIQRTERGDSAVYLCASSLPEGGPDTEAFFGQGTRLTVV.

The V call is TRBV9, the J call TRBJ2-7; maybe TRBD2 (5 bases). Germline V CDR1 and CDR2: SGDLS, YYNGEE. V lost 1 base to trimming and J lost 2 bases, with 13 bases between them. The CDR3 is 15 residues long. In DNA form, the CDR3 reads TGTGCCAGCAGCGTACGGACGGGAATACCCTACGAGCAGTACTTC. Protein: CASSVRTGIPYEQYF.

The V call is TRBV28, the J call TRBJ2-7; TRBD2 aligns across 9 bases. Germline CDR1 and CDR2: MDHEN and SYDVKM. V shed 2 bases, J shed 7 bases, and the junction held 9 bases outside the gene matches. This CDR3 comprises 15 residues. The CDR3 region has the DNA TGTGCCAGCAGTTTAGGATTTAGCGGGAGTGAAGAGCAGTACTTC. Translation: CASSLGFSGSEEQYF.

The CDR3 sequence is CASSRWGGEGQPQHF. The DNA for the CDR3 is TGCGCCAGCAGCCGTTGGGGGGGCGAAGGTCAGCCCCAGCATTTT. This chain connects TRBV4-1 to TRBJ1-5, with D tentatively TRBD1 (6 bases). The germline CDR1 and CDR2 sequences are MGHRA and YSYEKL. The CDR3 sequence is 15 residues long. Between the trimmed V and J ends, which lost 4 bases and 6 bases, there was a span of 16 bases.

CDR3 amino acids: CASSSGLAGPITDTQYF. As DNA, the CDR3 is TGTGCCAGCAGCTCGGGACTAGCGGGGCCAATCACAGATACGCAGTATTTT. This chain joins TRBV7-9 and TRBJ2-3; 13 bases are shared with TRBD2. The CDR3 loop spans 17 amino acids. V dropped 4 bases and J dropped 2; count of bases not matched to a gene: 6. In germline, CDR1 is SEHNR, CDR2 FQNEAQ (reference sequence). Based on the CDR3 plus reference TRBV7-9 and TRBJ2-3, the full variable domain is DTGVSQNPRHKITKRGQNVTFRCDPISEHNRLYWYRQTLGQGPEFLTYFQNEAQLEKSRLLSDRFSAERPKGSFSTLEIQRTEQGDSAMYLCASSSGLAGPITDTQYFGPGTRLTVL.

CDR3 DNA sequence: TGTGCCACCAGTGATCCCTCGGGCGGGGGACAAGACCAGCCCCAGCATTTT. It encodes CATSDPSGGGQDQPQHF. V and J are TRBV24-1 and TRBJ1-5; weak D call: TRBD1 (6 bases). The V and J ends lost 3 bases and 7 bases respectively, with 21 bases between them. The V gene's germline CDR1 is KGHDR and CDR2 SFDVKD. This CDR3 has 17 residues.

The J gene is TRBJ1-4, the V gene TRBV28, with D tentatively TRBD1 (6 bases). CDR3 length equals 13 residues. Germline CDR1 MDHEN, CDR2 SYDVKM. V dropped 4 bases and J dropped 11 bases, with 14 bases sitting between them. CDR3 loop: CASSSDSRGKLFF. The DNA for the CDR3 is TGTGCCAGCAGTTCCGACTCCAGGGGCAAACTGTTTTTT.

The chain couples TRBV7-9 to TRBJ1-1; no firm D call. Germline CDR1 and CDR2: SEHNR and FQNEAQ (reference sequence). The CDR3 runs 14 residues. The CDR3 nucleotides read TGTGCTACAGCGGTGGCAGCGTCGAACACTGAAGCTTTCTTT. Amino acids: CATAVAASNTEAFF.